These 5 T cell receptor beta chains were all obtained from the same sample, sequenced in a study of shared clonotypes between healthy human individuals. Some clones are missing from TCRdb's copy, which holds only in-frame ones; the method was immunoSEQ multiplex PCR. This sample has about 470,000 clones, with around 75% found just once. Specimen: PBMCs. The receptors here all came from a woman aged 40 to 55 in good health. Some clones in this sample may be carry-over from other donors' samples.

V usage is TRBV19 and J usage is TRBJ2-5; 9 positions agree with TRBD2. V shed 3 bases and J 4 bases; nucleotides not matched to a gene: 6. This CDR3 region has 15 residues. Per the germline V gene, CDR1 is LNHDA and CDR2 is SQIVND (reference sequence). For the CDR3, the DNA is TGTGCCAGTAGTATTGGGACTAGCAGAAGAGAGACCCAGTACTTC. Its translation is CASSIGTSRRETQYF.

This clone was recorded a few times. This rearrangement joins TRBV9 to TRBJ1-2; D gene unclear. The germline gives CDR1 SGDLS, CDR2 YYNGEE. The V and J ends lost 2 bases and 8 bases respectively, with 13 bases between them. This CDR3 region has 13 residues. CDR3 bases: TGTGCCAGCAGCGTTTCAGGAACTATGGGCTACACCTTC. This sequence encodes CASSVSGTMGYTF.

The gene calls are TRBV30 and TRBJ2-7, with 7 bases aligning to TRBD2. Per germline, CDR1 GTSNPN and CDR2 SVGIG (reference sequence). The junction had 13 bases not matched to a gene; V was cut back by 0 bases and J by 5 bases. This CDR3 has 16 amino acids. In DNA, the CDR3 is TGTGCCTGGAGTGTATCCGGGGGGAGGGCCTTGGACGAGCAGTACTTC. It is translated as CAWSVSGGRALDEQYF.

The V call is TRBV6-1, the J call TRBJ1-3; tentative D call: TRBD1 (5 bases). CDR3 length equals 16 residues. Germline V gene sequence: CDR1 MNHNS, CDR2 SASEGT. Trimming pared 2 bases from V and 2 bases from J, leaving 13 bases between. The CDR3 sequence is CASSELGVNPGNTIYF. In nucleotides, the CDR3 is TGTGCCAGCAGTGAACTAGGGGTGAACCCTGGAAACACCATATATTTT.

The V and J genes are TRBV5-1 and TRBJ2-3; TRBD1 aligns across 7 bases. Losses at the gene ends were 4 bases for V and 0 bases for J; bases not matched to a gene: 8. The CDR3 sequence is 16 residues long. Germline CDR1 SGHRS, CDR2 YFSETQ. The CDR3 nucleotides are TGCGCCAGCAGCCCCCACAGGGGTTTTAGCACAGATACGCAGTATTTT. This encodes CASSPHRGFSTDTQYF. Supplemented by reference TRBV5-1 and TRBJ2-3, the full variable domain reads KAGVTQTPRYLIKTRGQQVTLSCSPISGHRSVSWYQQTPGQGLQFLFEYFSETQRNKGNFPGRFSGRQFSNSRSEMNVSTLELGDSALYLCASSPHRGFSTDTQYFGPGTRLTVL.